This T cell receptor (beta chain) was obtained from a study of cytomegalovirus exposure and HLA in healthy donors. Study observations and caveats: In a later analysis, TCR association rates varied by HLA locus: DRB1 most, HLA-C fewest. Links to common viral pathogens appeared, in a later analysis, for several of the most significant clusters.

This clone was recorded only once. Its antigen remains unidentified. 13 Jbeta primers and 60 Vbeta primers were used for the PCR. The authors' processing: A later analysis tallied 80 million or so unique TCR beta chains, approximately 11 million of them shared. TCRdb's table, derived via immunoSEQ multiplex PCR, lists solely in-frame clones and lacks some. V, J and clone size reflect that table, while D and trimming were determined from the DNA. The table records 250,000 to 350,000 clones, 65% to 85% of them present only once. The TCR was taken from a female donor in good health and CMV-seronegative. Sequencing was performed on PBMCs.

CDR3 in amino acids: CASSPDRDYEQYF. In DNA, the CDR3 is TGCGCCAGCAGTCCAGACAGGGACTACGAGCAGTACTTC. V is TRBV10-1 and J is TRBJ2-7; 7 bases line up with TRBD1. CDR1 and CDR2 (germline): WNHNN, SYGVQD (reference sequence). This CDR3 contains 13 residues. Unmatched junction bases numbered 4, after V lost 5 bases and J lost 3 bases.